This TCR beta chain was found in a study of memory CD8 T cells in hepatitis C reinfection (TCRdb year 2017). In the study overall: Two consecutive HCV infections were spontaneously resolved by three donors, whereas a primary infection was cleared by two donors who then became chronically infected after reinfection. Between about 2008 and 2013, roughly five reinfection cases with stored pre-reinfection samples were identified. An HCV reinfection was defined as a positive HCV RNA test that came after two negative tests taken at least 60 days apart. Late or post reinfection samples were obtained 12 to 24 weeks after detection of reinfection. In the reinfection study, participants who had resolved a prior HCV infection were followed every 3 months. In roughly five donors, the study followed the TCR beta repertoire of virus-specific CD8 T cells over time through an HCV reinfection episode. Overall results and qualifications from the work: Because only four or five donors were included, definitive conclusions about public clonotypes linked to secondary clearance were beyond the reach of the study.

From a lookup of the germline V gene (reference sequence), CDR1 and CDR2 are SEHNR and FQNEAQ. The CDR3 spans 15 residues, from the cysteine through the phenylalanine. Only CDR3 DNA remains: 45 bases, in frame from the first base. Germline trimming amounts to 4 bases on V and 6 bases on J, with 4 as the count of junction bases outside the gene matches. In this sample, this clone turned up once. No antigen is known for it. Qualities for individual bases were not recorded, and no much larger clone is one base off. Receptor amplification or capture employed the immunoSEQ multiplex PCR assay. Genomic DNA was extracted from sorted cells, and the TCR beta V, D and J regions were sequenced by Adaptive Biotechnologies' automated high-throughput method. CDR3 regions were amplified with a two-step, bias-controlled multiplex PCR. Amplified TCR beta libraries were sequenced on an Illumina instrument. Per the authors' processing: Demultiplexed reads were processed to lower amplification and sequencing bias, and the IMGT database was used to assign CDR3 sequences to gene families. ImmunoSEQ software version 2.0 was used to analyze the repertoire data. Out-of-frame sequences and sequences containing stop codons in the CDR3 were removed from the clonotype lists. Clonotypes with a frequency below 0.01% were excluded because such low-frequency clonotypes corresponded to less than one cell. Richness was computed as observed richness divided by input cell number, and evenness as Shannon entropy divided by log observed richness. To measure repertoire diversity and how similar the repertoire was between time points, Simpson diversity and Morisita-Horn overlap indices were applied. Clonotypes were categorized as dominant (>1%), sub-dominant (0.5-0.99%), low abundance (0.1-0.49%) or lowest abundance (<0.1%). For the germline index, total nucleotide additions were subtracted from total CDR3 length, and that difference was then divided by total CDR3 length. Drawn from immuneACCESS, this table holds only the in-frame rearrangements with V and J called that TCRdb kept. Clones are partly lost; checked studies trace under half to an unresolved V gene and leave the rest unexplained. Clone size and the V and J calls come from that table; the DNA yielded D and trimming. The sample contains about 46,000 clones, nearly 90% of them found a single time. The ten most abundant clones make up 0.72% of the sample.

The time point label, read with the paper, signifies: late/post reinfection, 12 to 24 weeks after detection. The sorted cells were sequenced directly ex vivo, without any in vitro expansion ahead of TCR sequencing. The donors were people who inject drugs and were enrolled in the Montreal Acute Hepatitis C Cohort Study (HEPCO) in Canada. As controls, total naive CD8 T cells were sorted as viable CD3+ CD8+ CD45RO- cells from a couple of donors at all three reinfection time points. Before sorting, cryopreserved peripheral blood mononuclear cells were thawed and used as the source for purifying CD8 T cells. The MACS CD8+ T cell Isolation Kit was used to enrich CD8 T cells by negative selection. Cells were sorted on a BD FACSAria II sorter running FACSDiva software, and FlowJo was used to analyze the data.

The chain is assembled from TRBV7-9 and TRBJ1-5, and 12 junctional nucleotides match TRBD1. Sequenced material: naive CD8+ T cells sorted from blood. This specimen's cell subset or site label, interpreted: total naive CD8+CD45RO- T cells. This receptor was taken from a man aged 18 to 29 with hepatitis C virus infection. In nucleotides, the sequence is TGTGCCAGCAGCTCGGGACAGGGGGCTATTCAGCCCCAGCATTTT. This encodes CASSSGQGAIQPQHF.